These T cell receptor beta chains were read from a single sample in a study of PD-1 blockade in classical Hodgkin lymphoma. Libraries were prepared by immunoSEQ multiplex PCR; TCRdb keeps only in-frame clonotypes and omits some of them. Of some 63,000 clones in the sample, roughly 90% were seen once. Specimen: peripheral blood mononuclear cells (PBMCs), collected at baseline. These receptors were collected from a human donor with classical Hodgkin lymphoma. Each CDR3 is given without its conserved first and last residue. The size field is filled for only some rows; it gives once, few, many or a size class.

v_call clone_size cdr3_aa
TRBV7-9 - ASSLGTIRTDTQY
TRBV15 - ATSRERGSPYEQY
TRBV18 - ASSPTGGGGNEQF
TRBV28 - ASRGTGGSNQPQH
TRBV7-9 - ASSLAWHGTKETQY
TRBV2 medium-sized ASSSYADNEQF
TRBV7-3 few ASSLTGNTGELF
TRBV19 few ASRDRFGGGNQPQH
TRBV5-1 - ASSFNVWREGSEQF
TRBV14 - ASRDDGSYEQY
TRBV21-1 - ASSLGTGTATARSLHYEQY
TRBV5-1 once ASSIAGGPYGGQF
TRBV27 - ASRRIGGDTQY
TRBV6-4 - ASSAGGANTEAF
TRBV6-5 - ASALAGTNTGELF
TRBV7-9 - ASTPRDTQY
TRBV4-1 few ASSQEGRVTYEQY
TRBV20-1 - SARRDSRYT
TRBV7-9 - ASSLGLPSSYEQY
TRBV14 - ASRTAGFTEAF
TRBV6-1 - ASSERGGADTQY
TRBV5-6 - ASSRGAGTPSYNEQF
TRBV7-2 - ASSFMGGQGARYNEQF
TRBV5-8 - ASSLVRSTDTQY
TRBV7-5 - ARSLAFNEKLF
TRBV4-1 - ASSQGRTGFQETQY
TRBV28 - ASSLYNEQF
TRBV11-3 - ASSPRQIQETQY
TRBV7-9 - ASMSSGAGNTIY
TRBV28 - ASSLGPGGETQY
TRBV28 - ASSLYSYEQY
TRBV25-1 - ASSRLAGGRYEQY
TRBV27 - ASSDGYGEQY
TRBV9 - ASSEGVGQGQETQY
TRBV7-9 - ASSPDRAYLNCEQY
TRBV27 - ASRSGGGVPSGYT
TRBV4-2 - ASSQDRQGLAGVRRTDTQY
TRBV19 - ASSFTLLHNEQF
TRBV11-1 - ASSLDRLGRAWETQY
TRBV13 - ASSLDRGLTDTQY
TRBV5-1 - ASRPDSSGNTIY
TRBV10-3 - AISWSAGGEETQY
TRBV10-3 once AISESPKTGNQPQH
TRBV19 - ASKGVYNEQF
TRBV28 - ASSPAGSNYNEQF
TRBV7-2 - ASSLPSSGRSSYEQY
TRBV6-1 once ASSGLAGGRYNEQF
TRBV27 - ASSHGLAGAGEQY
TRBV27 - ASSTARGGGYEKLF
TRBV7-9 - ASSPPTGRGGETQY
TRBV29-1 - SVRTGGTTGELF
TRBV30 - AWNTGYTYEQY
TRBV5-4 - ASSLDGGAQTQY
TRBV28 few ASSLGLRYEQY
TRBV2 - ASSDITYPRSSYT